The clone carrying this T cell receptor (beta chain) has a handful of counts. Its antigen is currently unknown. The entry originates in a study of cytomegalovirus exposure and HLA in healthy donors. PCR amplification relied on 60 Vbeta primers (plus 13 Jbeta primers). Produced via immunoSEQ multiplex PCR; TCRdb's table is partial and in-frame only. This table has 130,000 to 150,000 clones, 82% appearing once. Whole-study findings and limits: A further, later analysis showed that HLA-associated TCR beta chains (compared with equally common others) were more clonally expanded. Association of under 20,000 TCR beta sequences with HLA alleles was found at 0.05 false discovery rate in a later analysis. Among the sequence variants, a highly shared cluster was likely an artifact of sequencing.

The receptor was isolated from a woman aged 55-70 years in good health and CMV-seropositive. The specimen was PBMCs.

CDR3: CASSTLTGGQYEQYF. In nucleotides, the CDR3 is TGTGCCAGCAGCACCTTGACAGGGGGCCAATACGAGCAGTACTTC. The genes are TRBV6-1 and TRBJ2-7, with 10 bases lining up with TRBD1. Germline trimming cut 6 bases from V and 4 bases from J; bases unmatched to any gene: 9. CDR3 length: 15 amino acids. Germline CDR1 and CDR2: MNHNS and SASEGT.